A selection of T cell receptor beta chains follows, all from one sample in a study of OX40 agonist ivuxolimab in advanced cancers. Assay used: immunoSEQ multiplex PCR; TCRdb lists only in-frame clones, some missing. Of about 77,000 clones listed, about 85% are singletons. Sample: CD4+ or CD8+ T cells sorted from blood, taken in a trial of the OX40 agonist ivuxolimab. The receptors derive from an adult with an advanced solid tumor such as melanoma, head and neck, liver or kidney cancer. Both conserved end residues are part of each CDR3. A D gene is named only where the DNA matches it firmly.

>TRBV4-1|TRBJ1-1|-
TGCGCCAGCCGACGAGGGGTGTCCACTGAAGCTTTCTTT
CASRRGVSTEAFF
>TRBV7-3|TRBJ1-2|TRBD1
TGTGCCAGCAGCTTACGGGGACAGGGGCCTGGCTACACCTTC
CASSLRGQGPGYTF
>TRBV18|TRBJ2-7|TRBD2
TGTGCCAGCTCACCAGTTGCGGGGGGGAGCTCCTACGAGCAGTACTTC
CASSPVAGGSSYEQYF
>TRBV10-2|TRBJ2-7|TRBD1
TGCGCCAGCAGTGAGCCGGACAGGGACGAGCAGTACTTC
CASSEPDRDEQYF
>TRBV5-6|TRBJ2-1|-
TGTGCCAGCAGCTTGGATTACTACAATGAGCAGTTCTTC
CASSLDYYNEQFF
>TRBV11-2|TRBJ1-2|TRBD1
TGTGCCGGCAGCTCCACACAGGGGGCCAACTATGGCTACACCTTC
CAGSSTQGANYGYTF
>TRBV5-1|TRBJ1-4|-
TGCGCCAGCAGCTTGGGGCCTTCAACTAATGAAAAACTGTTTTTT
CASSLGPSTNEKLFF
>TRBV4-3|TRBJ1-2|TRBD1
TGCGCCAGCAGCCGTACCTCCGGGACAGGGGGCGACGGCGGCTACACCTTC
CASSRTSGTGGDGGYTF
>TRBV7-2|TRBJ2-3|-
TGTGCCAGCAGCTCCGCCTCCACAGATACGCAGTATTTT
CASSSASTDTQYF
>TRBV5-4|TRBJ2-2|TRBD1
TGTGCCAGCAGCTCGGTATGGGACAGGAACACCGGGGAGCTGTTTTTT
CASSSVWDRNTGELFF
>TRBV10-3|TRBJ2-5|TRBD1
TGTGCCATCAGTCCTAGGCCGGGACAGCAAGAGACCCAGTACTTC
CAISPRPGQQETQYF
>TRBV4-3|TRBJ1-4|-
TGCGCCAGCAGCCCCCGACCGGCCCAGGGTGAAAAACTGTTTTTT
CASSPRPAQGEKLFF
>TRBV10-3|TRBJ2-7|TRBD1
TGTGCCATCAGGGGACCGGGACAGGGATTCGAGCAGTACTTC
CAIRGPGQGFEQYF
>TRBV7-2|TRBJ1-6|-
TGTGCCAGCAGCGAAAGGGGACACGATAATTCACCCCTCCACTTT
CASSERGHDNSPLHF
>TRBV5-1|TRBJ1-1|-
TGCGCCAGCAGCAAAGCAGGGGACGTTGAAGCTTTCTTT
CASSKAGDVEAFF
>TRBV19|TRBJ1-6|TRBD1
TGTGCCAGTAAGCCGACAAGGACAGGGGATTCACCCCTCCACTTT
CASKPTRTGDSPLHF
>TRBV7-9|TRBJ1-1|TRBD1
TGTGCCAGCGGCCGGGACAGGGGCTCCTTTTATGAAGCTTTCTTT
CASGRDRGSFYEAFF
>TRBV5-8|TRBJ2-1|-
TGTGCCAGCAGCTTGTTGAGACTCAGCTCCTACAATGAGCAGTTCTTC
CASSLLRLSSYNEQFF